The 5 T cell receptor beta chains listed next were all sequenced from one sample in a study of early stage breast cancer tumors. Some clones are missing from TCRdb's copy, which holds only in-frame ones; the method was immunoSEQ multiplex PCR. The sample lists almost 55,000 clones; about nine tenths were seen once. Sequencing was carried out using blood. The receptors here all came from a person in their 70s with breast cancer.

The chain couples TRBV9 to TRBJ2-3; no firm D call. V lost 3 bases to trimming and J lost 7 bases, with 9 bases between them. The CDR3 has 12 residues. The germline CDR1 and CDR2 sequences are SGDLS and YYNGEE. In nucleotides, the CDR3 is TGTGCCAGCAGCGCATCAAAAAATACGCAGTATTTT. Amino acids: CASSASKNTQYF.

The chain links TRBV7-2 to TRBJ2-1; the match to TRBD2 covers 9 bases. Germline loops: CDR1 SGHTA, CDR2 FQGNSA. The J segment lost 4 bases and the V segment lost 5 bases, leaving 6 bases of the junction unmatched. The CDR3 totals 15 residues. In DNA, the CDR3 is TGTGCCAGCAGCCTTAGCGGGGGCCCATACAATGAGCAGTTCTTC. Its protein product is CASSLSGGPYNEQFF.

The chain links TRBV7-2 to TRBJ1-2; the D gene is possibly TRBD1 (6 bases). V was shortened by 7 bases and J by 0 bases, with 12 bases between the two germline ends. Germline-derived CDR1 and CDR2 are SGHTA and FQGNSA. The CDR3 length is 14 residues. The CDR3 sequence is CASTDRTANYGYTF. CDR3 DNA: TGTGCCAGCACCGACAGGACCGCTAACTATGGCTACACCTTC.

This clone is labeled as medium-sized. In nucleotides, the CDR3 is TGCGCCAGCAGCCGGACAGGGTCCGAGCAGTACTTC. The encoded protein is CASSRTGSEQYF. The V and J genes are TRBV5-1 and TRBJ2-7; 8 bases match TRBD1. The J segment lost 6 bases and the V segment lost 4 bases, leaving 3 bases of the junction unmatched. The germline V gene has CDR1 SGHRS and CDR2 YFSETQ. This CDR3 has 12 amino acids.

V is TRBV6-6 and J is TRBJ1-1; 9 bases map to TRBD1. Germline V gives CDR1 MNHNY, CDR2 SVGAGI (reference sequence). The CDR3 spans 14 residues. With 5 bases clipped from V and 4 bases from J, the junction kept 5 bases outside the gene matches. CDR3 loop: CASSRGQGPTEAFF. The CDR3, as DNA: TGTGCCAGCAGTCGCGGACAGGGGCCCACTGAAGCTTTCTTT.